What follows is one TCR beta chain and its context. The record originates from a study of T cell responses to AZD1222 COVID-19 vaccine. Doses given second, at about 4 or about 12 weeks, were pooled. Here immunoSEQ multiplex PCR was the method, and the copy in TCRdb shows in-frame clones only, minus some. There are 150,000 to 200,000 clones in the sample; about 90% occur only once, and less than 6.5% lies in the top ten. The CDR3 runs 17 residues. Germline CDR1 and CDR2: LGHDT and YNNKEL (reference sequence). V was pared by 4 bases and J by 4 bases, with 12 bases of the junction left unmatched. The sample in question was peripheral blood, obtained 28 days after the second AZD1222 dose. The source is an adult who received the AZD1222 COVID-19 vaccine. The chain recombines TRBV3-1 (or the pseudogene TRBV3-2) with TRBJ2-3, with 9 bases matching TRBD2. DNA for the CDR3: TGTGCCAGCAGCCCAGGGGTAGCGGGAGTGTTGCCAGATACGCAGTATTTT. Translation gives CASSPGVAGVLPDTQYF.